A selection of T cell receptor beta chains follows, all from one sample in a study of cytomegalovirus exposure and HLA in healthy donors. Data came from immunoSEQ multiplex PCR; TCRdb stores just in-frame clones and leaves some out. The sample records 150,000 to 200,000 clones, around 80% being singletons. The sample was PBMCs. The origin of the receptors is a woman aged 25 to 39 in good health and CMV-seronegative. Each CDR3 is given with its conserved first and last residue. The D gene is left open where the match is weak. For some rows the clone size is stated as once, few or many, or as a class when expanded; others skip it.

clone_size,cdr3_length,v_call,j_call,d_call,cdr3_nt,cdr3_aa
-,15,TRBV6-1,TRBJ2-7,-,TGTGCCAGCAGTGAAGCGCGGTCGTCCAGGGAGGTGCAGTACTTC,CASSEARSSREVQYF
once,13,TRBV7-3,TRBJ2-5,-,TGTGCCAGCAGCTCCAGGGTTCGAGAGACCCAGTACTTC,CASSSRVRETQYF
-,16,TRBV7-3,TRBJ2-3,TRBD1,TGTGCCAGCAGCTACCGGGACAGGAGATTTTCGGATACGCAGTATTTT,CASSYRDRRFSDTQYF
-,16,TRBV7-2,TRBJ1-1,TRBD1,TGTGCCAGCAGCCCCAGGACAGGGCCCCTGAACACTGAAGCTTTCTTT,CASSPRTGPLNTEAFF
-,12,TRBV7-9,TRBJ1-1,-,TGTGCCAGCAGCTGGGACATCACTGAAGCTTTCTTT,CASSWDITEAFF
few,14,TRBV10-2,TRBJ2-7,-,TGCGCCAGCACTCCCCCCGGACTCCCCTACGAGCAGTACTTC,CASTPPGLPYEQYF
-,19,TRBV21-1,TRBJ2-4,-,TGTGCCAGCAGCCCGAGGAAGGCTAGCGGTGCTCTAGCCAAAAACATTCAGTACTTC,CASSPRKASGALAKNIQYF
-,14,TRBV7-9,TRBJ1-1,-,TGTGCCAGCAGCGAAAGAGCGGAGAACACTGAAGCTTTCTTT,CASSERAENTEAFF
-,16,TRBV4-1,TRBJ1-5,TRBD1,TGCGCCAGCAGCCAAGTCAGGGGGCCGGGCAATCAGCCCCAGCATTTT,CASSQVRGPGNQPQHF
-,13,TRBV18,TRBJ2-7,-,TGTGCCAGCTCACCGGGGCCCTCCTACGAGCAGTACTTC,CASSPGPSYEQYF
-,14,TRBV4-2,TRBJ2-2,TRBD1,TGTGCCAGCAGCCCCCGGACAGGGGCCGGGGAGCTGTTTTTT,CASSPRTGAGELFF
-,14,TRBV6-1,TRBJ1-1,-,TGTGCCGGGGGAACTGGAGGGATGAACACTGAAGCTTTCTTT,CAGGTGGMNTEAFF
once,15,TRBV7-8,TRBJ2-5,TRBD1,TGTGCCAGCAGCCCGAGACGGACAGGGCGAGAGACCCAGTACTTC,CASSPRRTGRETQYF
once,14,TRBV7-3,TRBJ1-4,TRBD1,TGTGCCAGCAGCCCAGGGGGCGCGGGGGAAAAACTGTTTTTT,CASSPGGAGEKLFF
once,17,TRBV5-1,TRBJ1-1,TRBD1,TGCGCCAGCAGCCCTGGCGGGACAGGGGCCGCGGCTCGTGAAGCTTTCTTT,CASSPGGTGAAAREAFF
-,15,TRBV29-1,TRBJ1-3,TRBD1,TGCAGCGTTGTTGGGACAGGGAGCTCTGGAAACACCATATATTTT,CSVVGTGSSGNTIYF
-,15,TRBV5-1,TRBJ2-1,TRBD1,TGCGCCAGCAGCCTAAGACAGGGGGCTATTAATGAGCAGTTCTTC,CASSLRQGAINEQFF
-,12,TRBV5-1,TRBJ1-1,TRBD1,TGCGCCAGCAGCCCCCAGGGGGCTGAAGCTTTCTTT,CASSPQGAEAFF
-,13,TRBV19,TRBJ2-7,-,TGTGCCAGTAGCTACGGGGAGTCCTACGAGCAGTACTTC,CASSYGESYEQYF
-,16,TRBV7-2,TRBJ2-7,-,TGTGCCAGCAGCTCGCAGACTAGATCGGGCTCCTACGAGCAGTACTTC,CASSSQTRSGSYEQYF
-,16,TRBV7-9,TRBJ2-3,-,TGTGCCAGCAGCTTAGCCTTGACAGGTAGCACAGATACGCAGTATTTT,CASSLALTGSTDTQYF
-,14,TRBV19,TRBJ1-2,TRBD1,TGTGCCAGTCGGGGGGTGGGACAGGGCAGCGGCTACACCTTC,CASRGVGQGSGYTF
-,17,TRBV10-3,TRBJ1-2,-,TGTGCCATCAGTGAGTTACCTCCTAAGGCCAGACTGGGTGGCTACACCTTC,CAISELPPKARLGGYTF
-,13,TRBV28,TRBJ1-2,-,TGTGCCAGCAGTTTGGGGGCGGCGGTCGGCTACACCTTC,CASSLGAAVGYTF
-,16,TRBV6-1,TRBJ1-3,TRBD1,TGTGCCAGCAGTGACCTACAGGGGCCTACTGGAAACACCATATATTTT,CASSDLQGPTGNTIYF
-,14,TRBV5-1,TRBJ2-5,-,TGCGCCAGCAGCTTGCGTAGCGACCAAGAGACCCAGTACTTC,CASSLRSDQETQYF
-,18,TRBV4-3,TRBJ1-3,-,TGCGCCAGCAGCCAAGATAGGCACAGGCACTACTCTGGAAACACCATATATTTT,CASSQDRHRHYSGNTIYF